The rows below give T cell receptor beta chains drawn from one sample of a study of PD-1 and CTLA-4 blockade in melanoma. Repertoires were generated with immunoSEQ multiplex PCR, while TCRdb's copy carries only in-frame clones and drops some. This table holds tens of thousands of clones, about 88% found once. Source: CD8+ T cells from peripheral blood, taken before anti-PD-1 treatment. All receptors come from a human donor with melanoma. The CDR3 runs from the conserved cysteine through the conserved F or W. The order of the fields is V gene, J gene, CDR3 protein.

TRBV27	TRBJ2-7	CASSLLPGTYEQYF
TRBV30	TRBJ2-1	CAWLTGVGSYNEQFF
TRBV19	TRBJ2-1	CASSMDVSSYNEQFF
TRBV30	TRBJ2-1	CAWLISSYNEQFF
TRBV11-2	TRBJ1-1	CASSPLGGGTEAFF
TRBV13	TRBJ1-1	CASSSPDTEAFF
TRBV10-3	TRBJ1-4	CAISESNSPNEKLFF
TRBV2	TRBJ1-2	CASTLTDYGYTF
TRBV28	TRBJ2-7	CASSFSGTGAYEQYF
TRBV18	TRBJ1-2	CASSPPDMQYGYTF
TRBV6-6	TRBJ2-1	CASSYSNNEQFF
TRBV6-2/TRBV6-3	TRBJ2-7	CASSLGLDYEQYF
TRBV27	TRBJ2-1	CASSLGTSGNNEQFF
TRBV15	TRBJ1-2	CATGRGALQPYGYTF
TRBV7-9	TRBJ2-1	CASSSPKGAGVTHEQFF
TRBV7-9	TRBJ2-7	CASSLDPREQYF
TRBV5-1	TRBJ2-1	CASSNSGGYNEQFF
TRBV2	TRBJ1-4	CASRPHRIEEKLFF
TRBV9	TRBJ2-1	CASSPPTGTSYNEQFF
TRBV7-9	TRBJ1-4	CASSFSDLPNEKLFF
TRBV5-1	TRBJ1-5	CASSLESGFNQPQHF
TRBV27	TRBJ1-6	CASSLLDSTYNSPLHF
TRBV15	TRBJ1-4	CATSTSRQGREKLFF
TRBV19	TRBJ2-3	CASSAASTDTQYF
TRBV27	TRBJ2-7	CASSARTVNEQYF
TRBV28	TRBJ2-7	CATALAGSIFYEQYF
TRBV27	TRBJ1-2	CASGQGFGYTF
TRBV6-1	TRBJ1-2	CASSETPANYGYTF
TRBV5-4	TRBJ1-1	CASSFQGGNTEAFF
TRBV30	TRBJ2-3	CAWCPSTDTQYF
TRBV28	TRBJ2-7	CASRLTDFPGQGDEQYF
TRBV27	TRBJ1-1	CASSFLTATEAFF
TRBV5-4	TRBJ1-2	CASSINQGAPYGYTF
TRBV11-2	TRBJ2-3	CASSSGGASGVSTDTQYF
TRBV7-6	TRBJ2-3	CASSQDPLNADTQYF
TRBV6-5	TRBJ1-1	CASSPGGPEAFF
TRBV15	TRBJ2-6	CATSDRDTPGANVLTF
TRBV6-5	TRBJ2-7	CASSDWRGSVEQYF
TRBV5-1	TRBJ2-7	CASTPTESYEQYF
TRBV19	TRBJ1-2	CASSIGRTDYGYTF
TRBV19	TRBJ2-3	CASSISPGERDTQYF
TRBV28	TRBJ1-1	CAGRGPNFEAFF